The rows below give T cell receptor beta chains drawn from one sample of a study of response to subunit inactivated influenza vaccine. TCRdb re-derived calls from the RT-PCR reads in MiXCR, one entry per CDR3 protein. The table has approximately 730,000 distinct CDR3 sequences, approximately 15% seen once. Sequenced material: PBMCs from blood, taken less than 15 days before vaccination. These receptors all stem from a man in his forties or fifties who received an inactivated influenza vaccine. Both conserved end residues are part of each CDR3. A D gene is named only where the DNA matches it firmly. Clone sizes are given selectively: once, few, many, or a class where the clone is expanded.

cdr3_nt: TGTGCCAGCAGCTTGGCGAGCGGGAGAATGGGAGATACGCAGTATTTT; cdr3_aa: CASSLASGRMGDTQYF; clone_size: many; d_call: TRBD2; v_call: TRBV5-6; j_call: TRBJ2-3
cdr3_nt: TGTGCCACCAGCCAAAAAGAGGGTACCCAGTACTTC; cdr3_aa: CATSQKEGTQYF; clone_size: few; d_call: NA; v_call: TRBV24-1; j_call: TRBJ2-5
cdr3_nt: TGCGCCAGCACCGACGGGCGGGGCGGCACAGATACGCAGTATTTT; cdr3_aa: CASTDGRGGTDTQYF; clone_size: NA; d_call: NA; v_call: TRBV5-1; j_call: TRBJ2-3
cdr3_nt: TGCGCCAGCAGCCAAGAAGAGCGGGAGGGCCGAGATACGCAGTATTTT; cdr3_aa: CASSQEEREGRDTQYF; clone_size: few; d_call: TRBD2; v_call: TRBV4-3; j_call: TRBJ2-3
cdr3_nt: TGTGCCAGCAGCCAAGGAGTCACTAACTATGGCTACACCTTC; cdr3_aa: CASSQGVTNYGYTF; clone_size: few; d_call: NA; v_call: TRBV3-1; j_call: TRBJ1-2
cdr3_nt: TGTGCCAGCAGCCAAGTGGGACAGTCAAATGAAAAACTGTTTTTT; cdr3_aa: CASSQVGQSNEKLFF; clone_size: NA; d_call: TRBD1; v_call: TRBV4-2; j_call: TRBJ1-4
cdr3_nt: TGTGCCAGTTTTGGGTATGGCTACACCTTC; cdr3_aa: CASFGYGYTF; clone_size: NA; d_call: NA; v_call: TRBV19; j_call: TRBJ1-2
cdr3_nt: TGTGCCAGCAGTTTAGGGACTAGCGGCTCCCTTACGCAGTATTTT; cdr3_aa: CASSLGTSGSLTQYF; clone_size: NA; d_call: TRBD2; v_call: TRBV12-3/TRBV12-4; j_call: TRBJ2-3
cdr3_nt: TGCGCCAGCAGCCAAGGTAACAGGGCGGCTAATGAAAAACTGTTTTTT; cdr3_aa: CASSQGNRAANEKLFF; clone_size: few; d_call: NA; v_call: TRBV4-3; j_call: TRBJ1-4
cdr3_nt: TGCAGTGCCTCGGATCTTGGCGAGACCCAGTACTTC; cdr3_aa: CSASDLGETQYF; clone_size: NA; d_call: NA; v_call: TRBV20-1; j_call: TRBJ2-5
cdr3_nt: TGTGCCAGCAGTTTACGAGGGACAGTATGGGGCGAGACCCAGTACTTC; cdr3_aa: CASSLRGTVWGETQYF; clone_size: NA; d_call: TRBD1; v_call: TRBV28; j_call: TRBJ2-5
cdr3_nt: TGTGCCAGCAGCTGGACACAGAACACCGGGGAGCTGTTTTTT; cdr3_aa: CASSWTQNTGELFF; clone_size: NA; d_call: NA; v_call: TRBV7-9; j_call: TRBJ2-2
cdr3_nt: TGTGCCAGCAGCCCCCATAGAGGGGGCGTCTACAATGAGCAGTTCTTC; cdr3_aa: CASSPHRGGVYNEQFF; clone_size: NA; d_call: TRBD1; v_call: TRBV6-2/TRBV6-3; j_call: TRBJ2-1
cdr3_nt: TGTGCCAGCAGCTCTAATGTAGGGCCCTACGAGCAGTACTTC; cdr3_aa: CASSSNVGPYEQYF; clone_size: NA; d_call: NA; v_call: TRBV7-8; j_call: TRBJ2-7
cdr3_nt: TGCAGCGTCTCCCAAGCGGCGAACACCGGGGAGCTGTTTTTT; cdr3_aa: CSVSQAANTGELFF; clone_size: NA; d_call: NA; v_call: TRBV29-1; j_call: TRBJ2-2
cdr3_nt: TGTGCCATCAGTGGGCCCATAGCGGGGAACACCGGGGAGCTGTTTTTT; cdr3_aa: CAISGPIAGNTGELFF; clone_size: NA; d_call: TRBD2; v_call: TRBV10-3; j_call: TRBJ2-2
cdr3_nt: TGTGCCAGCAGTCCCCTTGGGCCGACAGACGGCGAGCAGTACTTC; cdr3_aa: CASSPLGPTDGEQYF; clone_size: many; d_call: NA; v_call: TRBV27; j_call: TRBJ2-7
cdr3_nt: TGTGCCAGCTCACCTAACGGACAGACTGGAAACACCATATATTTT; cdr3_aa: CASSPNGQTGNTIYF; clone_size: NA; d_call: NA; v_call: TRBV18; j_call: TRBJ1-3
cdr3_nt: TGTGCCAGCACTGGAGGTGGGGGTTTGGATACGCAGTATTTT; cdr3_aa: CASTGGGGLDTQYF; clone_size: few; d_call: NA; v_call: TRBV7-2; j_call: TRBJ2-3
cdr3_nt: TGTACCAGCAGCCCGGGACTAGCGGCCAAAGAGGGGTACAATGAGCAGTTCTTC; cdr3_aa: CTSSPGLAAKEGYNEQFF; clone_size: once; d_call: TRBD2; v_call: TRBV2; j_call: TRBJ2-1
cdr3_nt: TGCGCCAGCAGCTTGGGCGCGGATACAGATACGCAGTATTTT; cdr3_aa: CASSLGADTDTQYF; clone_size: NA; d_call: NA; v_call: TRBV5-1; j_call: TRBJ2-3
cdr3_nt: TGTGCCTTCTGTTTGGTCGCCGGGACTAGCGGGATCTACAATGAGCAGTTCTTC; cdr3_aa: CAFCLVAGTSGIYNEQFF; clone_size: NA; d_call: TRBD2; v_call: TRBV12-3/TRBV12-4; j_call: TRBJ2-1
cdr3_nt: TGTGCCAGCAGTTCAATATTCCGGGACAGGGCCAACGAGCAGTACTTC; cdr3_aa: CASSSIFRDRANEQYF; clone_size: few; d_call: TRBD1; v_call: TRBV6-2/TRBV6-3; j_call: TRBJ2-7
cdr3_nt: TGTGCCAGCAGCTCCGGCGACAGACGCGAGCAGTACTTC; cdr3_aa: CASSSGDRREQYF; clone_size: few; d_call: NA; v_call: TRBV7-3; j_call: TRBJ2-7
cdr3_nt: TGTGCCAGCACTACGTTAATTCGGATCAGCGGCTCCTACAATGAGCAGTTCTTC; cdr3_aa: CASTTLIRISGSYNEQFF; clone_size: few; d_call: NA; v_call: TRBV6-2/TRBV6-3; j_call: TRBJ2-1
cdr3_nt: TGTGCCTGGAGAACACTAGCGGGGCCCTACAATGAGCAGTTCTTC; cdr3_aa: CAWRTLAGPYNEQFF; clone_size: few; d_call: TRBD2; v_call: TRBV30; j_call: TRBJ2-1
cdr3_nt: TGTGCCACCAGCAGAGATTCTTCCGAGCAGACCCAGTACTTC; cdr3_aa: CATSRDSSEQTQYF; clone_size: few; d_call: NA; v_call: TRBV15; j_call: TRBJ2-5
cdr3_nt: TGCGCCAGCAGCCAAGGACAGAGGGTTTACGAGCAGTACTTC; cdr3_aa: CASSQGQRVYEQYF; clone_size: NA; d_call: NA; v_call: TRBV4-1; j_call: TRBJ2-7
cdr3_nt: TGTGCCAGCAGTTATTCCGTAGGCAGCGGGAGGGCCCACGAGCAGTACTTC; cdr3_aa: CASSYSVGSGRAHEQYF; clone_size: NA; d_call: TRBD2; v_call: TRBV6-5; j_call: TRBJ2-7
cdr3_nt: TGCAGTGCGACAACCGGGACCACTCTCTACAATGAGCAGTTCTTC; cdr3_aa: CSATTGTTLYNEQFF; clone_size: NA; d_call: NA; v_call: TRBV20-1; j_call: TRBJ2-1
cdr3_nt: TGTGCCAGCAGTTTGGGTGTGAGGGACTTTAGCACAGATACGCAGTATTTT; cdr3_aa: CASSLGVRDFSTDTQYF; clone_size: NA; d_call: NA; v_call: TRBV28; j_call: TRBJ2-3
cdr3_nt: TGTGCCAGCAGGAGGCCGGGCGGGGGCCAGACTATTTACAATGAGCAGTTCTTC; cdr3_aa: CASRRPGGGQTIYNEQFF; clone_size: many; d_call: NA; v_call: TRBV6-2/TRBV6-3; j_call: TRBJ2-1
cdr3_nt: TGCGCCAGCAGCCACGCACCATCGACTAGCGGATCAAACAGATGGACGCAGTATTTT; cdr3_aa: CASSHAPSTSGSNRWTQYF; clone_size: many; d_call: TRBD2; v_call: TRBV5-1; j_call: TRBJ2-3
cdr3_nt: TGTGCCATCAGGGACCGTTCCACAGATACGCAGTATTTT; cdr3_aa: CAIRDRSTDTQYF; clone_size: many; d_call: NA; v_call: TRBV10-3; j_call: TRBJ2-3
cdr3_nt: TGCGCCAGCAGCTTGGAAAAGGGGGCGCGCACAACTGAAGCTTTCTTT; cdr3_aa: CASSLEKGARTTEAFF; clone_size: NA; d_call: TRBD1; v_call: TRBV5-1; j_call: TRBJ1-1
cdr3_nt: TGTGCCAGCAGCGGAATCTACGAGCAGTACTTC; cdr3_aa: CASSGIYEQYF; clone_size: many; d_call: NA; v_call: TRBV12-3/TRBV12-4; j_call: TRBJ2-7
cdr3_nt: TGTGCCAGCAGTTTCGGTGAGGGGGCCACCTACGAGCAGTACTTC; cdr3_aa: CASSFGEGATYEQYF; clone_size: few; d_call: TRBD1; v_call: TRBV12-3/TRBV12-4; j_call: TRBJ2-7
cdr3_nt: TGTGCCAGCAGTTTATTTAGCGGGAGGCGCGCCACCGGGGAGCTGTTTTTT; cdr3_aa: CASSLFSGRRATGELFF; clone_size: NA; d_call: TRBD2; v_call: TRBV28; j_call: TRBJ2-2
cdr3_nt: TGCGCCAGCAGTCAAGAAGACAGGGGGCAAGACGAGCAGTACTTC; cdr3_aa: CASSQEDRGQDEQYF; clone_size: NA; d_call: TRBD1; v_call: TRBV23-1; j_call: TRBJ2-7
cdr3_nt: TGTGCCAGCAGGACTAGCGCCCTGATGGAGTTCTTC; cdr3_aa: CASRTSALMEFF; clone_size: few; d_call: TRBD2; v_call: TRBV12-3/TRBV12-4; j_call: TRBJ2-1
cdr3_nt: TGTGCCAGCAGCCCACGACTCCTAGCGGGATCAACAGGCGAGCAGTACTTC; cdr3_aa: CASSPRLLAGSTGEQYF; clone_size: few; d_call: TRBD2; v_call: TRBV7-2; j_call: TRBJ2-7
cdr3_nt: TGTGCCAGCAGCGTAGATTTCCGAGGTACGCAGTATTTT; cdr3_aa: CASSVDFRGTQYF; clone_size: NA; d_call: NA; v_call: TRBV9; j_call: TRBJ2-3
cdr3_nt: TGCAGCGTTGCGGGACACTCGGGGGACATTCAGTACTTC; cdr3_aa: CSVAGHSGDIQYF; clone_size: NA; d_call: NA; v_call: TRBV29-1; j_call: TRBJ2-4
cdr3_nt: TGTGCCAGCAGTGCCGCAGGGTCTGCCTACGAGCAGTACTTC; cdr3_aa: CASSAAGSAYEQYF; clone_size: once; d_call: NA; v_call: TRBV12-3/TRBV12-4; j_call: TRBJ2-7
cdr3_nt: TGCAGTGCTAGGATATCGGAGACCCAGTACTTC; cdr3_aa: CSARISETQYF; clone_size: few; d_call: NA; v_call: TRBV20-1; j_call: TRBJ2-5
cdr3_nt: TGTGCCAGCGGGAACACTGAAGCTTTCTTT; cdr3_aa: CASGNTEAFF; clone_size: many; d_call: NA; v_call: TRBV6-1; j_call: TRBJ1-1
cdr3_nt: TGTGCCAGCAGTTTCGGGGGAGGGCAGGACGAGCAGTACTTC; cdr3_aa: CASSFGGGQDEQYF; clone_size: few; d_call: TRBD2; v_call: TRBV12-3/TRBV12-4; j_call: TRBJ2-7
cdr3_nt: TGTGCCAGCAGCGTAGGTTTGGGGAATGAGCAGTTCTTC; cdr3_aa: CASSVGLGNEQFF; clone_size: many; d_call: NA; v_call: TRBV9; j_call: TRBJ2-1
cdr3_nt: TGCAGTGCTAGAGCATTCGGGACTAGCTCGTTCTACGAGCAGTACTTC; cdr3_aa: CSARAFGTSSFYEQYF; clone_size: few; d_call: TRBD2; v_call: TRBV20-1; j_call: TRBJ2-7
cdr3_nt: TGCAGTGCTAGACCAACCTCAGGGGTCGGAAACATTCAGTACTTC; cdr3_aa: CSARPTSGVGNIQYF; clone_size: few; d_call: NA; v_call: TRBV20-1; j_call: TRBJ2-4
cdr3_nt: TGCAGCGTTGAGGATAGGTTCCCTGAAGCTTTCTTT; cdr3_aa: CSVEDRFPEAFF; clone_size: many; d_call: NA; v_call: TRBV29-1; j_call: TRBJ1-1
cdr3_nt: TGTGCCAGCAGCTTAGAGAGTGGAACCTACGAGCAGTACTTC; cdr3_aa: CASSLESGTYEQYF; clone_size: NA; d_call: NA; v_call: TRBV7-8; j_call: TRBJ2-7
cdr3_nt: TGTGCCAGCAGCTTGGGACAGGGGCGGTTAGACGAGCAGTACTTC; cdr3_aa: CASSLGQGRLDEQYF; clone_size: few; d_call: TRBD1; v_call: TRBV7-2; j_call: TRBJ2-7
cdr3_nt: TGCAGTGCTAGAGATGTCGCGGTCAACTATGGCTACACCTTC; cdr3_aa: CSARDVAVNYGYTF; clone_size: few; d_call: NA; v_call: TRBV20-1; j_call: TRBJ1-2
cdr3_nt: TGTGCCAGCAGCTTAGGGTACAGGGCGGTTAATGAAAAACTGTTTTTT; cdr3_aa: CASSLGYRAVNEKLFF; clone_size: few; d_call: NA; v_call: TRBV11-2; j_call: TRBJ1-4
cdr3_nt: TGTGCCAGCTCACCGGCAGGGCGCAATGAGCAGTTCTTC; cdr3_aa: CASSPAGRNEQFF; clone_size: NA; d_call: NA; v_call: TRBV18; j_call: TRBJ2-1
cdr3_nt: TGTGCCACCGTAGGGACTAGCGCGAACACCGGGGAGCTGTTTTTT; cdr3_aa: CATVGTSANTGELFF; clone_size: few; d_call: TRBD2; v_call: TRBV2; j_call: TRBJ2-2
cdr3_nt: TGCGCCAGCTTCCCGTCAGGGGGGGCCTACAATGAGCAGTTCTTC; cdr3_aa: CASFPSGGAYNEQFF; clone_size: few; d_call: NA; v_call: TRBV5-1; j_call: TRBJ2-1
cdr3_nt: TGCAGTGCTAGAGTCGGAGCGGGGCTCACAGATACGCAGTATTTT; cdr3_aa: CSARVGAGLTDTQYF; clone_size: NA; d_call: TRBD2; v_call: TRBV20-1; j_call: TRBJ2-3
cdr3_nt: TGTGCCAGCAGATTTAGCGGGTTGAGCTCCTACAATGAGCAGTTCTTC; cdr3_aa: CASRFSGLSSYNEQFF; clone_size: NA; d_call: TRBD2; v_call: TRBV27; j_call: TRBJ2-1